A single sample is the source of the 26 T cell receptor beta chains below, sequenced in a study of blood T cell repertoires in COVID-19. Only in-frame clones appear in the TCRdb table, and some are missing; sequencing was by immunoSEQ multiplex PCR. Among fewer than 350,000 clones listed, 70% to 90% were seen once. The sample consisted of PBMCs or T cells enriched from blood (not recorded which). The receptors stem from a woman aged 55-69 years in a cohort exposed to, infected with or recovered from COVID-19 (not recorded which).

The V call is TRBV29-1, the J call TRBJ2-7, with 7 bases fitting TRBD1. CDR3 length: 15 amino acids. The V and J ends lost 2 bases and 4 bases, in that order; junction bases with no gene match: 11. Germline CDR1 and CDR2: SQVTM and ANQGSEA. In nucleotides, the CDR3 is TGCAGCGTTGAAACAGGTGGGGACAGCCATTACGAGCAGTACTTC. Translated: CSVETGGDSHYEQYF.

The J gene is TRBJ1-3, the V gene TRBV5-1; possible D gene TRBD1, 5 bases. CDR3 size: 15 residues. Germline V gives CDR1 SGHRS, CDR2 YFSETQ. Trimming shortened V by 4 bases and J by 0 bases, and 11 bases separated the two germline ends. Here the CDR3 DNA reads TGCGCCAGCAGCCAACAGGCGTTCTCTGGAAACACCATATATTTT. Translating gives CASSQQAFSGNTIYF.

About this clone: Mismatch with germline at one junction end may stem from a read error. The genes are TRBV7-7 and TRBJ2-1, with a possible D match to TRBD2 (5 bases). Per germline, CDR1 SSHAT and CDR2 FNYEAQ (reference sequence). CDR3 length: 13 residues. DNA for the CDR3: TGTGCTAGCAGCTTAAGGAGGTCAAATGAGCAGTTCTTC. It yields the protein CASSLRRSNEQFF.

The chain carries TRBV11-2 and TRBJ1-1, with 8 positions matching TRBD1. The length of the CDR3 is 15 residues. J gave up 4 bases and V 2 bases, and 6 bases lay outside the gene matches. Germline-derived CDR1 and CDR2 are SGHAT and FQNNGV. CDR3 nucleotide sequence: TGTGCCAGCAGCTTACAGGGGGCGCTGAGCACTGAAGCTTTCTTT. Translating it yields CASSLQGALSTEAFF.

V is TRBV2 and J is TRBJ1-1; 8 bases map to TRBD1. Trimming cost V 7 bases and J 6 bases; bases outside gene matches: 13. The CDR3 extends over 15 amino acids. Germline lookup yields CDR1 SNHLY and CDR2 FYNNEI. The CDR3 region has the DNA TGTGCCAGCACGGTTGTCGGACAGGGCATCTCTGAAGCTTTCTTT. Its protein product is CASTVVGQGISEAFF.

This clone has just one count. The chain joins TRBV10-3 to TRBJ2-7, with D perhaps TRBD1 (5 bases). The length of the CDR3 is 12 residues. With 2 bases removed from V and 7 bases from J, the gap between germline ends came to 9 bases. CDR1 and CDR2 (germline): ENHRY, SYGVKD. Here the CDR3 reads CAISEQGVEQYF. The CDR3 DNA reads TGTGCCATCAGTGAGCAAGGGGTTGAGCAGTACTTC.

This chain uses TRBV3-1 (or the pseudogene TRBV3-2) with TRBJ2-7; maybe TRBD2 (6 bases). Trimming took 4 bases from V and 7 from J, leaving 17 bases between them. The CDR3 runs to 14 residues. Germline-derived CDR1 and CDR2 are LGHDT and YNNKEL (reference sequence). The CDR3 spells CASSPGLLSEEQYF. DNA for the CDR3: TGTGCCAGCAGCCCAGGACTATTGAGTGAAGAGCAGTACTTC.

The J gene is TRBJ2-7, the V gene TRBV2; possible D gene TRBD2, 7 bases. The CDR3 extends over 19 amino acids. V was cut by 3 bases and J by 1 base, with 25 bases left in between. The germline CDR1 and CDR2 sequences are SNHLY and FYNNEI. The CDR3 spells CASSDYTGAGLAVSYEQYF. The DNA of the CDR3 is TGTGCCAGCAGTGATTATACGGGGGCGGGGCTAGCGGTTTCCTACGAGCAGTACTTC. Variable domain in full (rest from reference TRBV2 and TRBJ2-7): EPEVTQTPSHQVTQMGQEVILRCVPISNHLYFYWYRQILGQKVEFLVSFYNNEISEKSEIFDDQFSVERPDGSNFTLKIRSTKLEDSAMYFCASSDYTGAGLAVSYEQYFGPGTRLTVT.

The chain couples TRBV30 to TRBJ2-6; D remains ambiguous. Germline V CDR1 and CDR2: GTSNPN, SVGIG (reference sequence). The germline V and J ends were trimmed by 3 bases and 2 bases, with 5 bases remaining between them. This CDR3 is 13 amino acids long. This chain's CDR3 is CAWRTAGANVLTF. The DNA for the CDR3 is TGTGCCTGGAGAACGGCTGGGGCCAACGTCCTGACTTTC.

V usage is TRBV29-1 and J usage is TRBJ2-3; no clear D. Trimming took 5 bases from V and 1 from J, leaving 13 bases between them. Germline CDR1 and CDR2: SQVTM and ANQGSEA. This CDR3 contains 14 residues. The CDR3 bases are TGCAGCGTTAACCGCGGAAGACGCACAGATACGCAGTATTTT. It yields the protein CSVNRGRRTDTQYF.

The chain has TRBV7-3 and TRBJ2-2, with 7 bases matching TRBD1. The CDR3 spans 15 residues. Germline CDR1 reads SGHTA; CDR2 reads FQGTGA. V lost 5 bases and J lost 4; bases outside the gene matches: 7. This CDR3 is CASSPDRAGTGELFF. DNA for the CDR3: TGTGCCAGCAGCCCCGACAGGGCGGGCACCGGGGAGCTGTTTTTT.

The chain employs TRBV16 and TRBJ1-5; unclear D gene. In germline, CDR1 is KGHSY, CDR2 FQNENV. Trimming took off 0 bases at V and 0 bases at J, with 9 bases between the two ends. CDR3 length equals 16 residues. The CDR3 reads CASSQSAGHSNQPQHF. The CDR3 DNA sequence: TGTGCCAGCAGCCAATCGGCGGGCCATAGCAATCAGCCCCAGCATTTT.

This clone was found a few times. V usage is TRBV7-2 and J usage is TRBJ1-2; 11 bases line up with TRBD1. Trimming removed 2 bases from V and 7 bases from J; junction bases left unmatched: 6. This CDR3 has 15 amino acids. Germline V gene lookup returns CDR1 SGHTA and CDR2 FQGNSA. CDR3: CASSLTGQGVAGYTF. As DNA, the CDR3 is TGTGCCAGCAGCTTAACGGGACAGGGGGTCGCTGGCTACACCTTC.

The chain has TRBV30 and TRBJ1-5; weak D call: TRBD1 (6 bases). The length of the CDR3 is 14 residues. Germline-derived CDR1 and CDR2 are GTSNPN and SVGIG (reference sequence). The V end lost 2 bases, the J end lost 3 bases, and 11 bases lay between the germline ends. The CDR3 bases are TGTGCCTGGAGTAGGGACACCAACAATCAGCCCCAGCATTTT. It encodes CAWSRDTNNQPQHF.

This chain connects TRBV30 to TRBJ2-7; D is possibly TRBD2 (5 bases). Trimming removed 5 bases at V and 3 bases at J, with 26 bases between. Germline-derived CDR1 and CDR2 are GTSNPN and SVGIG (reference sequence). The CDR3 has 17 amino acids. CDR3 nucleotide sequence: TGTGCCTGGGCCGCTCGGGATGCGGCGGCGCGGTACTACGAGCAGTACTTC. It translates to CAWAARDAAARYYEQYF.

The chain uses TRBV20-1 and TRBJ2-5; D remains ambiguous. This CDR3 has 11 residues. Germline CDR1 DFQATT, CDR2 SNEGSKA (reference sequence). The V end lost 4 bases, the J end lost 1 base, and 4 bases lay between the germline ends. In nucleotides, the CDR3 is TGCAGTGCTACTTTCCAAGAGACCCAGTACTTC. Amino acid sequence: CSATFQETQYF.

The rearrangement joins TRBV7-2 to TRBJ1-2; 7 bases fit TRBD1. J lost 6 bases, V lost 3 bases, and 4 bases had no gene match. The CDR3 loop spans 13 amino acids. The germline gives CDR1 SGHTA, CDR2 FQGNSA. The CDR3: CASSFRTGDGYTF. In nucleotides, the CDR3 is TGTGCCAGCAGCTTCCGGACAGGCGATGGCTACACCTTC. The full variable domain, its missing parts supplied by reference TRBV7-2 and TRBJ1-2, is GAGVSQSPSNKVTEKGKDVELRCDPISGHTALYWYRQSLGQGLEFLIYFQGNSAPDKSGLPSDRFSAERTGGSVSTLTIQRTQQEDSAVYLCASSFRTGDGYTFGSGTRLTVV.

J is TRBJ2-2 and V is TRBV19, with TRBD2 identical over 7 bases. With V trimmed by 3 bases and J by 6 bases, 7 bases remained unmatched. The CDR3 totals 15 residues. Germline V gene sequence: CDR1 LNHDA, CDR2 SQIVND (reference sequence). The CDR3 sequence: CASSMVEGRAGELFF. The CDR3 DNA reads TGTGCCAGTAGTATGGTAGAGGGGAGGGCCGGGGAGCTGTTTTTT.

V gene TRBV5-8 combines with J gene TRBJ1-5; D ambiguous. Germline values: CDR1 SGHTS, CDR2 YDEGEE. Trimming removed 0 bases at V and 6 bases at J, with 10 bases between. CDR3 length: 14 amino acids. The CDR3 DNA reads as TGTGCCAGCAGCTTGGGACAATTTCCTCAGCCCCAGCATTTT. Its translation: CASSLGQFPQPQHF. The entire variable domain, with the rest obtained from reference TRBV5-8 and TRBJ1-5, is as follows: EAGVTQSPTHLIKTRGQQATLRCSPISGHTSVYWYQQALGLGLQFLLWYDEGEERNRGNFPPRFSGRQFPNYSSELNVNALELEDSALYLCASSLGQFPQPQHFGDGTRLSIL.

This chain links TRBV6-5 with TRBJ2-2; D ambiguous. The ends were cut back, 6 bases at V and 5 bases at J, with 10 bases in the middle. The germline CDR1 and CDR2 sequences are MNHEY and SVGAGI. The CDR3 runs 13 residues. The CDR3 reads CASSQTETGELFF. CDR3 bases: TGTGCCAGCAGCCAAACAGAGACCGGGGAGCTGTTTTTT.

Regarding this clone: Germline and junction disagree at one end, which may indicate a read error. The rearrangement joins TRBV7-7 to TRBJ1-2, with a possible D match to TRBD1 (5 bases). This CDR3 contains 13 residues. In germline, CDR1 is SSHAT, CDR2 FNYEAQ (reference sequence). The CDR3 is CASSPITGGGYTF. The DNA for the CDR3 is TGTGCTAGCAGCCCGATTACAGGAGGGGGCTACACCTTC.

The chain joins TRBV2 to TRBJ2-7; D may be TRBD2 (5 bases). This CDR3 has 14 amino acids. Trimming stripped 8 bases from V and 2 bases from J, with 16 bases between. Germline-derived CDR1 and CDR2 are SNHLY and FYNNEI. The CDR3 loop is CASHRTALTYEQYF. CDR3 in DNA: TGTGCCAGCCACCGGACTGCACTTACCTACGAGCAGTACTTC.

The chain couples TRBV7-2 to TRBJ2-1, with 9 bases matching TRBD2. The germline CDR1 and CDR2 sequences are SGHTA and FQGNSA. The CDR3 runs to 16 residues. J lost 6 bases, V lost 4 bases, and 10 bases had no gene match. The CDR3 coding sequence is TGTGCCAGCAGCTCACCGGGACTAGCTCCGAGCAATGAGCAGTTCTTC. The encoded protein is CASSSPGLAPSNEQFF.

The rearrangement links TRBV10-1 to TRBJ2-1; 8 nucleotides agree with TRBD1. The J segment lost 0 bases and the V segment lost 4 bases, leaving 8 bases of the junction unmatched. The CDR3 is 17 amino acids. CDR1 and CDR2 from the germline V gene are WNHNN and SYGVQD (reference sequence). For the CDR3, the DNA is TGCGCCAGCAGTGGCACGGGGACAGGCAGCTCCTACAATGAGCAGTTCTTC. This translates into CASSGTGTGSSYNEQFF.

J is TRBJ2-3 and V is TRBV10-3; TRBD1 matches at 8 bases. The CDR3 sequence is 14 residues long. V was clipped by 6 bases and J by 1 base; unmatched bases: 3. The germline gives CDR1 ENHRY, CDR2 SYGVKD. This CDR3 is CAIRETGGTDTQYF. The CDR3 coding sequence is TGTGCCATCAGGGAGACAGGGGGCACAGATACGCAGTATTTT.

V and J are TRBV28 and TRBJ2-2; 8 nucleotides line up with TRBD2. The ends lost 6 bases at V and 7 bases at J; junction bases unmatched: 13. Germline-derived CDR1 and CDR2 are MDHEN and SYDVKM. CDR3 length equals 16 residues. Here the CDR3 reads CASSQGGVAGRGELFF. The CDR3 DNA is TGTGCCAGCAGCCAAGGGGGGGTAGCGGGACGCGGGGAGCTGTTTTTT.